The 20 T cell receptor beta chains presented below share a single source sample, sequenced in a study of blood T cell repertoires in COVID-19 (dated by TCRdb to about 2020). Library preparation employed the immunoSEQ multiplex PCR assay. As stored in TCRdb, this immuneACCESS dataset retains in-frame rearrangements with V and J assigned. A fraction of the clones does not appear; measured against another copy, unresolved V genes explain less than half of the discrepancy, and the remainder lacks a known reason. The sample includes fewer than 200,000 clones, with roughly 85% observed a single time. 15% to 20% of the sample comes from the top ten. The sample consisted of PBMCs or T cells enriched from blood (not recorded which). These receptors were collected from a man aged 55-75 years who had recovered from COVID-19.

In its sample, this clone was seen once. The V call is TRBV23-1, the J call TRBJ2-5; D possibly corresponds to TRBD2 (6 bases). TRBV23-1 carries the ORF label, with uncertain function. CDR3 size: 16 residues. Trimming removed 4 bases at V and 1 base at J, with 16 bases between. In DNA form, the CDR3 reads TGCGCCAGCAGTCCCTCCGGAGGGACCACCCAAGAGACCCAGTACTTC. Amino acids: CASSPSGGTTQETQYF.

The genes are TRBV28 and TRBJ1-1; tentatively, D is TRBD1 (6 bases). The CDR3 is 14 amino acids. V was pared by 5 bases and J by 6 bases, with 16 bases between. CDR1 and CDR2 from the germline V gene are MDHEN and SYDVKM. CDR3 protein: CASSNLREGAEAFF. CDR3 in DNA: TGTGCCAGCAGTAACCTCCGTGAGGGGGCTGAAGCTTTCTTT.

This chain uses TRBV7-8 with TRBJ2-3, with D uncertain. The CDR3 spans 15 residues. Germline-derived CDR1 and CDR2 are SGHVS and FQNEAQ. V lost 2 bases and J 6 bases, leaving 15 bases between the germline ends. CDR3 sequence: CASSLKDIRQDTQYF. CDR3 DNA: TGTGCCAGCAGCTTAAAAGACATCCGCCAGGATACGCAGTATTTT.

There are a few counts of this clone. The rearrangement uses TRBV2 and TRBJ1-5; no clear D gene. This CDR3 contains 14 residues. Per germline, CDR1 SNHLY and CDR2 FYNNEI. V was clipped by 1 base and J by 7 bases, with 11 bases between them. DNA for the CDR3: TGTGCCAGCAGTGAAGGTCTTGAGTGGCAGCCCCAGCATTTT. It specifies CASSEGLEWQPQHF.

The rearrangement links TRBV18 to TRBJ2-5; D is possibly TRBD2 (5 bases). V was clipped by 5 bases and J by 2 bases, with 9 bases between them. Germline lookup yields CDR1 KGHSH and CDR2 LQKENI. CDR3 size: 13 residues. CDR3 sequence (DNA): TGTGCCAGCTCAAAGGAGGATCAAGAGACCCAGTACTTC. It is translated as CASSKEDQETQYF.

V is TRBV5-4 and J is TRBJ1-6, with TRBD1 matching over 7 bases. With 7 bases clipped from V and 10 bases from J, the junction kept 11 bases outside the gene matches. Germline V gives CDR1 SGHNT, CDR2 YYREEE (reference sequence). The CDR3 is 14 amino acids. The CDR3: CASSRSTGESPLHF. DNA of the CDR3: TGTGCCAGCTCCCGATCTACAGGGGAATCACCCCTCCACTTT.

The rearrangement joins TRBV19 to TRBJ1-5, with D tentatively TRBD1 (5 bases). In germline, CDR1 is LNHDA, CDR2 SQIVND (reference sequence). Trimming left V 1 base short and J 6 bases short, with 10 bases between. This CDR3 is built from 14 residues. The CDR3 region has the DNA TGTGCCAGTAGTATAGTGACAGAAGGTCAGCCCCAGCATTTT. This gives the protein CASSIVTEGQPQHF.

The chain combines TRBV6-5 with TRBJ1-1, with D tentatively TRBD1 (5 bases). V was cut by 6 bases and J by 3 bases, with 11 bases left in between. The CDR3 runs 13 residues. Germline V gene data show CDR1 as MNHEY and CDR2 as SVGAGI. As DNA, the CDR3 is TGTGCCAGCAGAGTCGTGGGGCACACTGAAGCTTTCTTT. This gives the protein CASRVVGHTEAFF.

The chain carries TRBV13 and TRBJ2-7; possible D gene TRBD2, 6 bases. The V and J ends lost 0 bases and 4 bases respectively, with 13 bases between them. The CDR3 loop spans 15 amino acids. CDR1 is PRHDT and CDR2 is FYEKMQ in the germline V gene (reference sequence). The CDR3 DNA reads as TGTGCCAGCAGCTTAGGGACTAGAAAGCGGTACGAGCAGTACTTC. This gives the protein CASSLGTRKRYEQYF.

This chain joins TRBV4-1 and TRBJ1-5; a possible D gene is TRBD1 (5 bases). The CDR3 covers 14 residues. Looked up from germline, CDR1 is MGHRA and CDR2 is YSYEKL. V was clipped by 2 bases and J by 4 bases, with 9 bases between them. DNA for the CDR3: TGCGCCAGCAGCCAACCCGGGGGAAATCAGCCCCAGCATTTT. This gives the protein CASSQPGGNQPQHF.

The J gene is TRBJ1-2, the V gene TRBV20-1, with no clear D. Trimming took off 3 bases at V and 7 bases at J, with 12 bases between the two ends. This CDR3 is built from 12 residues. CDR1 and CDR2 (germline): DFQATT, SNEGSKA (reference sequence). CDR3 residues: CSASTWASGYTF. The DNA of the CDR3 is TGCAGTGCTAGTACCTGGGCGAGTGGCTACACCTTC.

The rearrangement uses TRBV4-1 and TRBJ2-3; 10 nucleotides line up with TRBD2. CDR3 length equals 17 residues. Germline V CDR1 and CDR2: MGHRA, YSYEKL. After removal of 2 bases from V and 2 bases from J, the junction contained 7 bases not matched to a gene. CDR3 amino acids: CASSQLQLAGATDTQYF. CDR3 nucleotide sequence: TGCGCCAGCAGCCAACTCCAGCTAGCGGGGGCCACAGATACGCAGTATTTT.

This clone was found once. J is TRBJ2-7 and V is TRBV7-2; 14 bases are a match to TRBD2. The CDR3 has 16 residues. The V segment lost 5 bases and the J segment 6 bases; nucleotides outside the gene matches: 9. Germline V CDR1 and CDR2: SGHTA, FQGNSA. The CDR3 DNA follows: TGTGCCAGCAGCCGGGGACTAGCGGGAGTATTCGGCGAGCAGTACTTC. It specifies CASSRGLAGVFGEQYF.

The genes are TRBV4-1 and TRBJ2-7, with a possible D match to TRBD2 (6 bases). There are 15 residues in the CDR3. Per germline, CDR1 MGHRA and CDR2 YSYEKL. Trimming left V 4 bases short and J 0 bases short, with 13 bases between. This CDR3 reads CASSLGWGDSYEQYF. CDR3 in DNA: TGCGCCAGCAGCCTTGGGTGGGGGGACTCCTACGAGCAGTACTTC.

The chain joins TRBV25-1 to TRBJ2-7; D is possibly TRBD2 (6 bases). The V end lost 5 bases, the J end lost 2 bases, and 13 bases lay between the germline ends. Germline lookup yields CDR1 MGHDK and CDR2 SYGVNS. The CDR3 covers 14 residues. CDR3 residues: CASSNEWGAYEQYF. The CDR3 DNA reads TGTGCCAGCAGTAATGAATGGGGGGCCTACGAGCAGTACTTC.

This rearrangement joins TRBV15 to TRBJ1-5; TRBD1 might be the D (5 bases). CDR3 length: 15 residues. Between the trimmed V and J ends, which lost 3 bases and 0 bases, there was a span of 9 bases. Germline CDR1 reads LNHNV; CDR2 reads YYDKDF (reference sequence). The CDR3, as DNA: TGTGCCACCAGCAGTTACAGGTATAGCAATCAGCCCCAGCATTTT. Amino acids: CATSSYRYSNQPQHF.

V is TRBV28 and J is TRBJ1-1, with D unresolved. CDR3 length equals 14 residues. V was cut by 2 bases and J by 4 bases, with 11 bases left in between. Germline values: CDR1 MDHEN, CDR2 SYDVKM. The CDR3 reads CASSLGGPSTEAFF. The CDR3 DNA is TGTGCCAGCAGTTTAGGCGGGCCTAGCACTGAAGCTTTCTTT.

The genes are TRBV5-6 and TRBJ1-6; 7 nucleotides align to TRBD1. CDR1 is SGHDT, CDR2 YYEEEE, per germline. The CDR3 spans 14 residues. V dropped 7 bases and J dropped 9; count of bases not matched to a gene: 10. CDR3 protein: CASAQGSLGSPLHF. CDR3 coding DNA: TGTGCCAGCGCACAGGGGAGTCTCGGTTCACCCCTCCACTTT.

This chain uses TRBV5-1 with TRBJ2-3, with TRBD2 matching 11 bases. Germline-derived CDR1 and CDR2 are SGHRS and YFSETQ. V lost 0 bases to trimming and J lost 0 bases; unmatched junction nucleotides: 6. This CDR3 has 18 residues. The chain's CDR3 is CASSLEGLAVPSTDTQYF. CDR3 DNA sequence: TGCGCCAGCAGCTTGGAGGGACTAGCGGTACCTAGCACAGATACGCAGTATTTT.

V and J are TRBV5-3 and TRBJ2-2; D may be TRBD1 (6 bases). TRBV5-3 is labeled an ORF, and its function is uncertain. The CDR3 runs to 16 residues. V lost 0 bases to trimming and J lost 5 bases, with 14 bases between them. The CDR3 protein is CARSLDTGLGTGELFF. DNA of the CDR3: TGTGCCAGAAGCTTGGACACAGGGCTTGGGACCGGGGAGCTGTTTTTT.